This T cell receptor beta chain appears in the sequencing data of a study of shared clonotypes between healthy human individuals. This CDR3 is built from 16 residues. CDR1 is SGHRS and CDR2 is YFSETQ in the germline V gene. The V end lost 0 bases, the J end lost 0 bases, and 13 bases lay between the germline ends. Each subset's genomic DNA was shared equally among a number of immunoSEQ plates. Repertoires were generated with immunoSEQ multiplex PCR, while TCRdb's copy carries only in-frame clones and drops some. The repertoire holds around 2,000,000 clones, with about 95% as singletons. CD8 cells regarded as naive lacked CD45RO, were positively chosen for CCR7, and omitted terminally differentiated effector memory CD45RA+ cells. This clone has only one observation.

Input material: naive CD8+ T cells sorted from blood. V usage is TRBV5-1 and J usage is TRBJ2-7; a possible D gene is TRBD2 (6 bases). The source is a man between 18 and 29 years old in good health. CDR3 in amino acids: CASSLGGGVSSYEQYF. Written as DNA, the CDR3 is TGCGCCAGCAGCTTGGGTGGCGGGGTTAGCTCCTACGAGCAGTACTTC.